The rows below give T cell receptor beta chains drawn from one sample of a study of response to subunit inactivated influenza vaccine. In TCRdb, the RT-PCR reads were re-called with MiXCR into one record per CDR3 protein. The data hold about 520,000 distinct CDR3 sequences, with around 25% observed a single time. The sequenced sample was CD4+ T cells sorted from PBMCs, obtained around 5 days after vaccination. The receptors were sampled from a man aged 50-60 years who received an inactivated influenza vaccine. Both conserved end residues are part of each CDR3. The D gene is left open where the match is weak. Expanded clones get a size class; other rows say once, few or many, or leave the size out.

TRBD2	TRBJ2-5	few	TRBV7-9	CASSLARGVQETQYF	TGTGCCAGCAGCTTAGCGCGGGGGGTACAAGAGACCCAGTACTTC
NA	TRBJ1-2	few	TRBV12-3/TRBV12-4	CASSFTGRLGYTF	TGTGCCAGCAGTTTTACAGGGCGCCTTGGCTACACCTTC
TRBD2	TRBJ2-1	NA	TRBV7-9	CASSLTSGRRNEQFF	TGTGCCAGCAGCCTTACTAGCGGGAGGAGGAATGAGCAGTTCTTC
NA	TRBJ2-7	few	TRBV20-1	CSAKRWGSYEQYF	TGCAGTGCTAAAAGATGGGGGTCCTACGAGCAGTACTTC
NA	TRBJ1-5	NA	TRBV27	CASSLSFSYQPQHF	TGTGCCAGCAGTTTATCCTTTTCCTATCAGCCCCAGCATTTT
NA	TRBJ2-2	NA	TRBV20-1	CSASREVNTGELFF	TGCAGTGCTAGCAGGGAGGTAAACACCGGGGAGCTGTTTTTT
NA	TRBJ1-5	NA	TRBV6-2/TRBV6-3	CASRPGRPKGNQPQHF	TGTGCCAGCAGACCGGGACGCCCTAAGGGCAATCAGCCCCAGCATTTT
NA	TRBJ2-3	NA	TRBV10-3	CAIKDREGITDTQYF	TGTGCCATCAAGGACAGGGAGGGGATCACAGATACGCAGTATTTT
NA	TRBJ2-1	NA	TRBV6-4	CASSDSAGRSYNEQFF	TGTGCCAGCAGTGACTCGGCAGGGCGCTCCTACAATGAGCAGTTCTTC
NA	TRBJ1-2	NA	TRBV12-3/TRBV12-4	CASSLPVGGGGYGYTF	TGTGCCAGCAGTTTACCCGTCGGGGGGGGAGGCTATGGCTACACCTTC
NA	TRBJ1-6	few	TRBV5-6	CASSLAGGESPLHF	TGTGCCAGCAGCTTGGCCGGGGGTGAATCACCCCTCCACTTT
NA	TRBJ2-5	few	TRBV20-1	CSARPEQGGETQYF	TGCAGTGCTAGACCCGAGCAGGGAGGAGAGACCCAGTACTTC
TRBD1	TRBJ2-2	few	TRBV7-6	CASSLGTGGGPGTGELFF	TGTGCCAGCAGCCTCGGGACAGGAGGCGGGCCGGGCACCGGGGAGCTGTTTTTT
TRBD2	TRBJ2-7	NA	TRBV3-1	CASSPSGGAYEQYF	TGTGCCAGCAGCCCTAGCGGGGGTGCCTACGAGCAGTACTTC
NA	TRBJ2-7	NA	TRBV28	CASSASRLPYEQYF	TGTGCCAGCAGTGCGTCCCGGCTGCCCTACGAGCAGTACTTC
NA	TRBJ2-5	NA	TRBV29-1	CSVDGFGETQYF	TGCAGCGTTGATGGGTTCGGGGAGACCCAGTACTTC
NA	TRBJ2-5	few	TRBV7-5	CISVPEAIYLPGQGRMKTQYF	NA
TRBD1	TRBJ2-6	few	TRBV6-1	CASRVGDRGTGANVLTF	TGTGCCAGCAGAGTTGGGGACAGGGGGACTGGGGCCAACGTCCTGACTTTC
TRBD1	TRBJ2-6	few	TRBV4-1	CASSPLTGGTSGANVLTF	TGCGCCAGCAGCCCCCTGACAGGGGGCACCTCTGGGGCCAACGTCCTGACTTTC
NA	TRBJ1-2	few	TRBV6-2/TRBV6-3	CASSYSAARGGGYTF	TGTGCCAGCAGTTACTCGGCGGCAAGGGGTGGAGGCTACACCTTC
NA	TRBJ1-1	once	TRBV28	CASFVGGDTEAFF	TGTGCCAGCTTTGTCGGGGGAGACACTGAAGCTTTCTTT
NA	TRBJ2-7	few	TRBV20-1	CSASGRGHTYEQYF	TGCAGTGCTAGTGGGCGGGGTCATACCTACGAGCAGTACTTC
NA	TRBJ1-5	few	TRBV6-1	CASRRNSNQPQHF	TGTGCCAGCAGACGGAATAGCAATCAGCCCCAGCATTTT
NA	TRBJ1-3	many	TRBV12-3/TRBV12-4	CASSRASGNTIYF	TGTGCCAGCAGTAGAGCGAGTGGAAACACCATATATTTT
TRBD2	TRBJ2-1	NA	TRBV12-3/TRBV12-4	CASSLARTSGFF	TGTGCCAGCAGTTTAGCCCGGACTAGCGGGTTCTTC
TRBD2	TRBJ2-3	few	TRBV7-2	CASSSTSGVSDTQYF	TGTGCCAGCAGCTCGACTAGCGGGGTGTCAGATACGCAGTATTTT
NA	TRBJ2-1	few	TRBV15	CATSRNPNREPQFF	TGTGCCACCAGCAGAAATCCAAACAGGGAACCCCAGTTCTTC
TRBD1	TRBJ2-1	NA	TRBV6-2/TRBV6-3	CASSYSIGQGSSYNEQFF	TGTGCCAGCAGTTACTCGATAGGACAGGGGAGCTCCTACAATGAGCAGTTCTTC
TRBD1	TRBJ2-7	NA	TRBV20-1	CSALPGQGDEQYF	TGCAGTGCTCTACCGGGACAGGGAGACGAGCAGTACTTC
NA	TRBJ2-5	NA	TRBV4-1	CASSQGGANFQETQYF	TGCGCCAGCAGCCAGGGCGGGGCCAACTTCCAAGAGACCCAGTACTTC
NA	TRBJ1-1	NA	TRBV7-9	CATSVQQNTEAFF	TGTGCCACCTCGGTACAGCAGAACACTGAAGCTTTCTTT
TRBD2	TRBJ2-5	few	TRBV5-1	CASSTGTRRETQYF	TGCGCCAGCAGCACCGGGACTAGACGCGAGACCCAGTACTTC
TRBD1	TRBJ2-1	few	TRBV5-1	CASSLGQGADEQFF	TGCGCCAGCAGCTTGGGACAGGGGGCCGATGAGCAGTTCTTC
NA	TRBJ2-2	NA	TRBV4-3	CASSQNTGRFGTGELFF	TGCGCCAGCAGCCAAAACACAGGGAGGTTTGGGACCGGGGAGCTGTTTTTT
NA	TRBJ2-3	NA	TRBV6-2/TRBV6-3	CASSSNQRRNRTYTQYF	TGTGCCAGCAGTTCCAATCAACGGAGGAATCGGACTTATACGCAGTATTTT